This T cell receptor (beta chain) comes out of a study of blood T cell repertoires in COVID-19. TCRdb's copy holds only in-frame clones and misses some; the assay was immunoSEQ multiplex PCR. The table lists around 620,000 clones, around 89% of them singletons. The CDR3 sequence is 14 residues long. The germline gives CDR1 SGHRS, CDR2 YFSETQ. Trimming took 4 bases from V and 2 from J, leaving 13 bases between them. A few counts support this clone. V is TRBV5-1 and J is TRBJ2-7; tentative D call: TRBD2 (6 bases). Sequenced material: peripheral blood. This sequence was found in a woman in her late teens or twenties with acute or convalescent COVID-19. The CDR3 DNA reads TGCGCCAGCAGCCAGGGCGGGACGCCCTACGAGCAGTACTTC. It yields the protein CASSQGGTPYEQYF. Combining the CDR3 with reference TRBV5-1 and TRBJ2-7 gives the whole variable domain KAGVTQTPRYLIKTRGQQVTLSCSPISGHRSVSWYQQTPGQGLQFLFEYFSETQRNKGNFPGRFSGRQFSNSRSEMNVSTLELGDSALYLCASSQGGTPYEQYFGPGTRLTVT.